This record concerns one T cell receptor beta chain sequence. Its cognate antigen is unknown. These data belong to a study of beta chain features in type 1 diabetes. Study information: Analysis included 95 million to 140 million sorted cells drawn from all samples.

Isolated RNA was reverse transcribed in full, so expressed TCRB transcripts were sequenced. Sequenced by immunoSEQ multiplex PCR; TCRdb stores in-frame clones only, minus some. This table holds some 47,000 clones, around 45% found once. V dropped 4 bases and J dropped 2 bases, with 6 bases sitting between them. The germline V gene encodes CDR1 SGHNT and CDR2 YYREEE (reference sequence). CDR3 length equals 12 residues. Study conclusions and caveats: Shorter TCRB CDR3s, moderately but significantly so, marked every one of the four CD4+ subsets in Type 1 diabetes patients.

Sorted CD4+ subsets: naive, central memory, regulatory, stem cell-like memory (CD45RO/CCR7/CD25/CD127/CD95/CD27 panel). The chain has TRBV5-4 and TRBJ1-2; D call uncertain. Specimen: stem cell memory CD4+ T cells from blood. The clonotype was recovered from a man between 25 and 39 years old with type 1 diabetes. The CDR3 nucleotides are TGTGCCAGCAGCACCGGGAACTATGGCTACACCTTC. Translation: CASSTGNYGYTF.